This section outlines one TCR beta chain sequence together with its context. Its target is not known. This record belongs to a study of CXCR3-negative and CXCR3-positive naive CD8 T cells. Regarding the study as a whole: For CXCR3-positive naive cells, TRB CDR3s were more hydrophobic than those of CXCR3-negative naive cells.

Through 5' RACE with UMI labels, the TRB cDNA libraries were prepared. TCRdb re-analyzed the 5' RACE reads; it lists each CDR3 protein once, without DNA. Its clone listing holds under 150,000 distinct CDR3 sequences. CDR1 and CDR2 from the germline V gene are DFQATT and SNEGSKA (reference sequence). The CDR3 is made up of 13 amino acids. Sequencing was carried out using naive CXCR3+ CD8+ T cells from blood. The sample's subset: CD45RO-CCR7+CD27+CD95- naive CD8+ T cells expressing CXCR3 (TNR3+). The genes are TRBV20-1 and TRBJ2-7; TCRdb designates TRBD1, a call that cannot be tested without DNA. This clonotype originated in a human donor in good health. Some clones in this sample may be carry-over from other donors' samples. The CDR3 loop reads CSAEAPNGNEQYF.